This TCR beta chain was profiled in a study of blood T cell repertoires in COVID-19. For the study at large: COVID-19 samples, acute and convalescent, were from the United States, Italy and Spain. PBMCs, B-cell-depleted T cells, or T cells provided the cDNA or gDNA that made up the material.

As originally analysed: How many nucleated cells were present was estimated from reference gene primer amplification. Assay used: immunoSEQ multiplex PCR; TCRdb lists only in-frame clones, some missing. V, J and clone size are taken as reported in that table, and D and trimming were inferred from the DNA itself. The sample contains some 280,000 clones, approximately 86% of which appear only once. Trimming pared 5 bases from V and 3 bases from J, leaving 24 bases between. Germline V CDR1 and CDR2: SGHRS, YFSETQ. The CDR3 spans 17 residues. The chain has TRBV5-1 and TRBJ2-7; D perhaps matches TRBD2 (6 bases). Specimen: peripheral blood. The TCR sequence derives from a woman aged 45-60 years with active or convalescent COVID-19. The CDR3, as DNA: TGCGCCAGCAGACTCTCCCCCGGGTGGACTAAAAGCTACGAGCAGTACTTC. It codes for CASRLSPGWTKSYEQYF.